This T cell receptor beta chain was recovered during a study of T-cell reconstitution after alpha-beta-depleted transplantation in children. During its preparation, the TCRbeta library received unique molecular identifiers. TCRdb reanalysed the PCR reads using MiXCR and keeps one entry per CDR3 protein. The profile covers 350,000 to 450,000 distinct CDR3 sequences, with 13% appearing a single time and about 4.5% taken by the ten largest. This clonotype was observed once. Its ends do not fully match the called genes, so a read error is possible. The CDR3 is 14 residues long. CDR1 and CDR2 from the germline V gene are SGHVS and FNYEAQ.

The sequencing here drew on PBMCs, taken from the stem cell graft. The sequence was collected from a human donor who donated a stem cell graft to a child with Fanconi anemia. The chain has TRBV7-6 and TRBJ2-3; no clear D. Here the CDR3 reads CASSFDSFTATQYF. As DNA, the CDR3 is TGTGCCAGCAGCTTCGACTCCTTTACAGCTACGCAGTATTTT.